Listed below are T cell receptor beta chains from one sample, sequenced in a study of identical twins. Each CDR3 protein gets one entry after TCRdb re-called the 5' RACE reads with MiXCR. The repertoire holds about 530,000 distinct CDR3 sequences, with roughly 15% as singletons. The sample also formed part of further work on yellow fever vaccine responses in identical twins.

Sequencing used CD4+ T cells sorted from blood. Every receptor here comes from a woman aged 18-29 years in good health. Both conserved end residues are part of each CDR3. A D gene is named only where the DNA matches it firmly. The size entry is marked missing in some rows and otherwise reads once, few, many or a size class.

TRBD1,TRBJ1-4,TRBV10-2,few,CASRTTGTGVEKLFF,TGCGCCAGCAGGACTACCGGGACAGGGGTAGAAAAACTGTTTTTT
TRBD2,TRBJ2-1,TRBV6-5,NA,CASSYGTSGRAGNEQFF,TGTGCCAGCAGTTACGGGACTAGCGGGAGGGCCGGCAATGAGCAGTTCTTC
NA,TRBJ1-1,TRBV24-1,many,CATSDFGNTEAFF,TGTGCCACCAGTGATTTTGGGAACACTGAAGCTTTCTTT
NA,TRBJ2-1,TRBV5-1,few,CASSLVPYEQFF,TGCGCCAGCAGCTTGGTCCCTTATGAGCAGTTCTTC
NA,TRBJ2-7,TRBV12-3/TRBV12-4,NA,CASSPRGTPYEQYF,TGTGCCAGCAGTCCCCGGGGGACTCCCTACGAGCAGTACTTC
NA,TRBJ2-7,TRBV29-1,NA,CSVEKGTGSYEQYF,TGCAGCGTTGAAAAGGGAACCGGGTCCTACGAGCAGTACTTC
TRBD1,TRBJ1-1,TRBV5-1,many,CASSPQGVNTEAFF,TGCGCCAGCAGCCCCCAGGGGGTGAACACTGAAGCTTTCTTT
TRBD1,TRBJ2-3,TRBV20-1,NA,CSARGTGQGRSTDTQYF,TGCAGTGCTAGAGGAACGGGACAGGGTCGGAGCACAGATACGCAGTATTTT
NA,TRBJ1-1,TRBV6-5,NA,CASSYFGARDTEAFF,TGTGCCAGCAGTTACTTTGGGGCGCGAGACACTGAAGCTTTCTTT
NA,TRBJ2-2,TRBV5-1,few,CASSLTMGLTGELFF,TGCGCCAGCAGCTTGACCATGGGCCTCACCGGGGAGCTGTTTTTT
NA,TRBJ1-2,TRBV20-1,NA,CSARTGRYGYTF,TGCAGTGCGCGAACAGGGCGGTATGGCTACACCTTC
NA,TRBJ2-3,TRBV5-1,few,CASSFRQDFLGTDTQYF,TGCGCCAGCAGCTTTCGACAGGACTTCCTTGGGACAGATACGCAGTATTTT
NA,TRBJ2-7,TRBV5-5,NA,CASSERGGGRYEQYF,TGTGCCAGCAGCGAAAGGGGGGGTGGGCGCTACGAGCAGTACTTC
NA,TRBJ1-1,TRBV10-3,NA,CATRGTMDTEAFF,TGTGCCACCCGGGGCACGATGGACACTGAAGCTTTCTTT
NA,TRBJ2-1,TRBV5-1,few,CASSLFKPTPGNEQFF,TGCGCCAGCAGCTTGTTCAAGCCCACACCGGGCAATGAGCAGTTCTTC
NA,TRBJ2-5,TRBV14,NA,CASSQTPGVVGETQYF,TGTGCCAGCAGCCAGACCCCCGGGGTGGTGGGAGAGACCCAGTACTTC
NA,TRBJ2-1,TRBV18,NA,CASSPPGRRSYNEQFF,TGTGCCAGCTCACCACCGGGACGGCGCTCCTACAATGAGCAGTTCTTC
NA,TRBJ2-7,TRBV2,NA,CASSDQGGIYEQYF,TGTGCCAGCAGTGATCAAGGGGGTATTTACGAGCAGTACTTC
NA,TRBJ1-2,TRBV7-2,NA,CASSLIVGSPYGYTF,TGTGCCAGCAGCTTAATTGTAGGAAGTCCCTATGGCTACACCTTC
NA,TRBJ1-1,TRBV7-9,few,CASTPLGGRSTEAFF,TGTGCCAGCACCCCCCTCGGGGGGCGCAGCACTGAAGCTTTCTTT
NA,TRBJ2-7,TRBV28,few,CASSATGSSYEQYF,TGTGCCAGCAGTGCTACAGGTTCCTCCTACGAGCAGTACTTC
TRBD2,TRBJ2-1,TRBV11-2,NA,CASSTLSRGLAGINEQFF,TGTGCCAGCAGCACCCTCTCCAGGGGACTAGCGGGTATCAATGAGCAGTTCTTC
NA,TRBJ1-1,TRBV20-1,many,CSAREAPGETEAFF,TGCAGTGCTAGAGAGGCGCCAGGGGAAACTGAAGCTTTCTTT
NA,TRBJ2-2,TRBV7-2,few,CASSPVNGELFF,TGTGCCAGCAGCCCCGTTAACGGGGAGCTGTTTTTT
NA,TRBJ2-1,TRBV24-1,NA,CATSGFPADNEQFF,TGTGCCACCAGTGGTTTTCCCGCCGACAATGAGCAGTTCTTC
NA,TRBJ1-3,TRBV14,NA,CASSIVRGSGNTIYF,TGTGCCAGCAGCATCGTTCGGGGTTCAGGAAACACCATATATTTT
TRBD1,TRBJ2-7,TRBV27,NA,CASTRQGATEQYF,TGTGCCAGCACCCGACAGGGGGCTACCGAGCAGTACTTC
NA,TRBJ2-1,TRBV11-2,NA,CASSSRGEGGLWNEQFF,TGTGCCAGCAGCTCGAGAGGGGAAGGGGGTTTGTGGAATGAGCAGTTCTTC
NA,TRBJ2-7,TRBV3-1,few,CASSEFSSYEQYF,TGTGCCAGCAGCGAATTCAGTTCCTACGAGCAGTACTTC
TRBD2,TRBJ2-7,TRBV11-2,NA,CASSYSGSLSEQYF,TGTGCCAGCAGCTACAGCGGGAGCCTGTCTGAGCAGTACTTC
NA,TRBJ1-1,TRBV10-3,few,CAISESSGTEAFF,TGTGCCATCAGTGAGTCGAGTGGGACTGAAGCTTTCTTT
NA,TRBJ2-2,TRBV12-3/TRBV12-4,few,CASSLRGATGELFF,TGTGCCAGCAGTTTAAGGGGGGCCACCGGGGAGCTGTTTTTT
NA,TRBJ2-1,TRBV3-1,NA,CASSPEGVRQFF,TGTGCCAGCAGCCCGGAGGGGGTCAGGCAGTTCTTC
NA,TRBJ2-7,TRBV9,NA,CASSVEAGPYEQYF,TGTGCCAGCAGCGTAGAAGCGGGCCCCTACGAGCAGTACTTC
NA,TRBJ2-5,TRBV21-1,NA,CASSKEWRPETQYF,TGTGCCAGCAGCAAAGAGTGGCGGCCAGAGACCCAGTACTTC
TRBD2,TRBJ2-3,TRBV6-5,many,CASSYGAGGGDTQYF,TGTGCCAGCAGTTACGGGGCGGGGGGCGGAGATACGCAGTATTTT
TRBD1,TRBJ2-5,TRBV28,NA,CASRFPGTGRQTQYF,TGTGCCAGCAGATTCCCCGGGACAGGGCGGCAGACCCAGTACTTC
NA,TRBJ1-1,TRBV29-1,few,CSVERGTNTEAFF,TGCAGCGTTGAAAGGGGGACGAACACTGAAGCTTTCTTT
TRBD2,TRBJ2-5,TRBV25-1,once,CASSEGDWGGLVQETQYF,TGTGCCAGCAGTGAAGGGGATTGGGGGGGTTTAGTACAAGAGACCCAGTACTTC
NA,TRBJ1-1,TRBV12-3/TRBV12-4,many,CASSLGGQNTEAFF,TGTGCCAGCAGTTTAGGGGGGCAGAACACTGAAGCTTTCTTT
NA,TRBJ1-2,TRBV18,many,CASSSGIYGYTF,TGTGCCAGCTCAAGCGGAATTTATGGCTACACCTTC
NA,TRBJ2-1,TRBV12-3/TRBV12-4,many,CASSFFPAEQFF,TGTGCCAGCAGTTTTTTCCCCGCGGAGCAGTTCTTC
TRBD2,TRBJ2-1,TRBV5-1,many,CASSFSGRVEQFF,TGCGCCAGCAGCTTTAGCGGGAGGGTTGAGCAGTTCTTC
TRBD1,TRBJ2-7,TRBV7-9,NA,CASSLGPAGTGIEQYF,TGTGCCAGCAGCTTAGGGCCCGCCGGGACAGGGATCGAGCAGTACTTC
NA,TRBJ2-7,TRBV20-1,few,CSARGSGSPYEQYF,TGCAGTGCTAGGGGTAGCGGCTCGCCCTACGAGCAGTACTTC